The next 19 T cell receptor beta chains were all read from a single sample in a study of T-cell memory formation after mild COVID-19. TCRdb re-analysed the 5' RACE reads in MiXCR, keeping a single row per CDR3 protein. Of 180,000 or so distinct CDR3 sequences in the sample, roughly 11% were seen once. Material: PBMCs or a T cell subset sorted from them (not recorded which). The receptors were sampled from a man aged 18 to 35 who had mild COVID-19 (a few samples of this study predate the infection). Cell type and time point are not known.

This clonotype was seen a few times. The CDR3 region has the DNA TGTGCCAGCAGCCCCCAAGGCCCGACGAACACCGGGGAGCTGTTTTTT. This codes for CASSPQGPTNTGELFF. This chain connects TRBV7-2 to TRBJ2-2; D gene uncertain. CDR1 is SGHTA, CDR2 FQGNSA, per germline. With 5 bases removed from V and 0 bases from J, the gap between germline ends came to 13 bases. This CDR3 is built from 16 residues.

Only a few counts were recorded for this clonotype. V usage is TRBV29-1 and J usage is TRBJ2-5; 9 bases are shared with TRBD1. The CDR3 covers 15 residues. Trimming removed 4 bases from V and 1 base from J; junction bases left unmatched: 7. Germline V lookup: CDR1 SQVTM, CDR2 ANQGSEA. CDR3 sequence (DNA): TGCAGCGTTGGTGGGACAGGGCCATTCCAAGAGACCCAGTACTTC. It specifies CSVGGTGPFQETQYF.

The chain joins TRBV3-1 to TRBJ1-1; the D gene is possibly TRBD1 (5 bases). In germline, CDR1 is LGHDT, CDR2 YNNKEL (reference sequence). This CDR3 contains 15 residues. Trimming took 3 bases from V and 4 from J, leaving 15 bases between them. The CDR3 sequence: CASSHAGPAGTEAFF. The CDR3 region has the DNA TGTGCCAGCAGCCATGCAGGGCCGGCGGGCACTGAAGCTTTCTTT. Based on the CDR3 plus reference TRBV3-1 and TRBJ1-1, the full variable domain is DTAVSQTPKYLVTQMGNDKSIKCEQNLGHDTMYWYKQDSKKFLKIMFSYNNKELIINETVPNRFSPKSPDKAHLNLHINSLELGDSAVYFCASSHAGPAGTEAFFGQGTRLTVV.

Only a few counts were recorded for this clonotype. The chain is built from TRBV20-1 and TRBJ2-2, with TRBD1 matching over 7 bases. Germline CDR1 and CDR2: DFQATT and SNEGSKA (reference sequence). This CDR3 is built from 16 residues. V gave up 3 bases and J gave up 5 bases; unmatched junction bases: 12. The CDR3 spells CSARAGTANWTGELFF. CDR3 bases: TGCAGTGCTAGGGCCGGGACAGCAAACTGGACCGGGGAGCTGTTTTTT.

This clonotype appeared many times. The chain links TRBV7-2 to TRBJ2-1, with D tentatively TRBD1 (6 bases). Germline V gene data show CDR1 as SGHTA and CDR2 as FQGNSA. This CDR3 region has 17 residues. Deletions cut 5 bases from V and 0 bases from J, with 17 bases between. The CDR3 bases are TGTGCCAGCAGCCGCAACTATTTAGGGGGCTCCTACAATGAGCAGTTCTTC. This gives the protein CASSRNYLGGSYNEQFF.

V is TRBV6-6 and J is TRBJ2-3, with 12 bases aligning to TRBD2. V was clipped by 5 bases and J by 6 bases; unmatched bases: 9. Germline CDR1 reads MNHNY; CDR2 reads SVGAGI (reference sequence). CDR3 length equals 16 residues. CDR3 coding DNA: TGTGCCAGCAGTGCCGGGACTAGCGGGCGTCGGGATACGCAGTATTTT. Translating it yields CASSAGTSGRRDTQYF.

In its sample, this clonotype was seen a few times. The V call is TRBV20-1, the J call TRBJ2-4; maybe TRBD2 (6 bases). Trimming removed 7 bases from V and 6 bases from J, with 7 bases in between. The germline gives CDR1 DFQATT, CDR2 SNEGSKA (reference sequence). The CDR3 is 10 amino acids. This CDR3 reads CSGGVNIQYF. The CDR3 region has the DNA TGCAGTGGGGGGGTAAACATTCAGTACTTC.

The V call is TRBV20-1, the J call TRBJ1-6; D is unclear. There are 15 residues in the CDR3. CDR1 and CDR2 (germline): DFQATT, SNEGSKA (reference sequence). V was clipped by 4 bases and J by 0 bases, with 10 bases between them. CDR3 nucleotide sequence: TGCAGTGCTACCTACTTGAGCTCCTATAATTCACCCCTCCACTTT. Translating gives CSATYLSSYNSPLHF.

This clonotype was seen more than once but under ten times. This chain links TRBV30 with TRBJ1-4, with D perhaps matching TRBD1 (5 bases). Germline V CDR1 and CDR2: GTSNPN, SVGIG (reference sequence). The ends were cut back, 3 bases at V and 3 bases at J, with 14 bases in the middle. The CDR3 runs to 15 residues. CDR3 sequence reads: CAWRSGLSANEKLFF. The CDR3 DNA follows: TGTGCCTGGAGATCGGGGCTTTCGGCTAATGAAAAACTGTTTTTT.

V usage is TRBV12-3 or TRBV12-4 and J usage is TRBJ1-1, with TRBD1 as a possible D gene (5 bases). The V end was cut by 7 bases, the J end by 8 bases, with 14 bases between. The CDR3 consists of 12 residues. The CDR3 here is CASTWGQTEAFF. The CDR3 DNA reads as TGTGCCAGCACCTGGGGCCAGACCGAAGCTTTCTTT.

The chain has TRBV4-1 and TRBJ1-2, with 9 bases aligning to TRBD1. Germline CDR1 reads MGHRA; CDR2 reads YSYEKL. The V gene end was trimmed by 0 bases and the J gene end by 4 bases; junction bases not matched to a gene: 12. CDR3 size: 18 residues. The CDR3 DNA reads as TGCGCCAGCAGCCAAGATCCCGACCCGACAGGGGGAAGCTATGGCTACACCTTC. Encoded protein: CASSQDPDPTGGSYGYTF.

The chain is built from TRBV7-8 and TRBJ2-3; D is ambiguous. The CDR3 length is 12 residues. Germline CDR1 SGHVS, CDR2 FQNEAQ. V dropped 8 bases and J dropped 0 bases, with 6 bases sitting between them. The CDR3 is CASAPSTDTQYF. Here the CDR3 DNA reads TGTGCCAGCGCCCCGAGCACAGATACGCAGTATTTT.

This clonotype showed up many times. The chain couples TRBV5-1 to TRBJ1-4; 9 bases are a match to TRBD1. Germline CDR1 and CDR2: SGHRS and YFSETQ. The ends lost 0 bases at V and 4 bases at J; junction bases unmatched: 10. The CDR3 runs 18 residues. This CDR3 is CASSLDGTGWTNNEKLFF. CDR3 nucleotides: TGCGCCAGCAGCTTGGACGGGACAGGGTGGACTAATAATGAAAAACTGTTTTTT.

A few counts support this clonotype. The chain couples TRBV5-1 to TRBJ2-5; 12 bases line up with TRBD2. Trimming took 9 bases from V and 2 from J; bases not matched to a gene: 2. The CDR3 is made up of 13 amino acids. Per germline, CDR1 SGHRS and CDR2 YFSETQ. This CDR3 is CATGLAGQETQYF. DNA for the CDR3: TGCGCCACCGGACTAGCGGGACAAGAGACCCAGTACTTC. Full variable domain (outside the CDR3, taken from reference TRBV5-1 and TRBJ2-5): KAGVTQTPRYLIKTRGQQVTLSCSPISGHRSVSWYQQTPGQGLQFLFEYFSETQRNKGNFPGRFSGRQFSNSRSEMNVSTLELGDSALYLCATGLAGQETQYFGPGTRLLVL.

This clonotype came up a few times. The rearrangement links TRBV28 to TRBJ1-1; D remains unclear. The V and J ends lost 6 bases and 0 bases respectively, with 5 bases between them. Germline CDR1 and CDR2: MDHEN and SYDVKM. This CDR3 spans 12 amino acids. The DNA for the CDR3 is TGTGCCAGCAGGGAGGTGAACACTGAAGCTTTCTTT. It encodes CASREVNTEAFF.

J is TRBJ2-3 and V is TRBV7-8; 9 bases line up with TRBD2. V was clipped by 2 bases and J by 5 bases; unmatched bases: 8. CDR1 is SGHVS and CDR2 is FQNEAQ in the germline V gene. The CDR3 is 16 residues long. The CDR3 here is CASSLWRAGGRDTQYF. The CDR3, as DNA: TGTGCCAGCAGCTTATGGCGGGCGGGGGGGCGAGATACGCAGTATTTT.

This clonotype was counted between two and nine times. The V and J genes are TRBV3-1 and TRBJ2-1; no definite D call. V was shortened by 1 base and J by 3 bases, with 10 bases between the two germline ends. The CDR3 totals 15 residues. The germline CDR1 and CDR2 sequences are LGHDT and YNNKEL (reference sequence). CDR3: CASSQVGGNYNEQFF. The CDR3 DNA is TGTGCCAGCAGCCAAGTCGGCGGCAACTACAATGAGCAGTTCTTC.

This clonotype came up a few times. The rearrangement joins TRBV7-8 to TRBJ2-2, with D unresolved. Trimming took 4 bases from V and 0 from J, leaving 12 bases between them. The CDR3 spans 16 residues. The germline CDR1 and CDR2 sequences are SGHVS and FQNEAQ. The CDR3 loop is CASSSTAKTNTGELFF. The CDR3 nucleotides read TGTGCCAGCAGCTCCACCGCGAAGACGAACACCGGGGAGCTGTTTTTT.

This clonotype was counted a few times. The chain links TRBV5-1 to TRBJ2-5; D is unresolved. The CDR3 is 16 residues long. Germline CDR1 reads SGHRS; CDR2 reads YFSETQ. With 4 bases removed from V and 0 bases from J, the gap between germline ends came to 16 bases. CDR3 loop: CASSLGYGRYQETQYF. In DNA form, the CDR3 reads TGCGCCAGCAGCCTAGGCTACGGACGGTACCAAGAGACCCAGTACTTC.